Following are 27 T cell receptor beta chains from one sample sequenced in a study of technical replicates of blood from a handful of donors. The assay was immunoSEQ multiplex PCR, and TCRdb's table has in-frame clones only and misses some. The sample includes roughly 60,000 clones, 85% to 90% seen only once; the top ten take under 6.5%. Sample: PBMCs. These receptor sequences come from a human donor in good health. Some clones in this sample may be carry-over from other donors' samples.

The chain recombines TRBV19 with TRBJ2-5; 7 bases agree with TRBD1. The V segment lost 4 bases and the J segment 4 bases; nucleotides outside the gene matches: 12. CDR3 size: 16 residues. The germline gives CDR1 LNHDA, CDR2 SQIVND (reference sequence). The CDR3 reads CASSTRQGRMGETQYF. DNA for the CDR3: TGTGCCAGTAGTACGCGACAGGGCCGAATGGGAGAGACCCAGTACTTC.

This chain links TRBV19 with TRBJ1-3; no definite D call. Germline CDR1 reads LNHDA; CDR2 reads SQIVND (reference sequence). V was clipped by 4 bases and J by 0 bases, with 16 bases between them. This CDR3 has 17 amino acids. The CDR3 DNA sequence: TGTGCCAGTAGTACAACCCCATTGGAGACCTCTGGAAACACCATATATTTT. Protein: CASSTTPLETSGNTIYF.

The rearrangement links TRBV14 to TRBJ1-2; 12 nucleotides line up with TRBD1. Germline-derived CDR1 and CDR2 are SGHDN and FVKESK. V lost 4 bases to trimming and J lost 4 bases; unmatched junction nucleotides: 13. This CDR3 spans 18 amino acids. The CDR3 protein is CASSPRDRGLKGSYGYTF. CDR3 DNA sequence: TGTGCCAGCAGCCCCCGGGACAGGGGGCTGAAAGGGAGCTATGGCTACACCTTC. Combining the CDR3 with reference TRBV14 and TRBJ1-2 gives the whole variable domain EAGVTQFPSHSVIEKGQTVTLRCDPISGHDNLYWYRRVMGKEIKFLLHFVKESKQDESGMPNNRFLAERTGGTYSTLKVQPAELEDSGVYFCASSPRDRGLKGSYGYTFGSGTRLTVV.

The chain links TRBV29-1 to TRBJ2-7; 7 bases are shared with TRBD2. Trimming cost V 6 bases and J 5 bases; bases outside gene matches: 10. The CDR3 is 13 amino acids. Germline CDR1 and CDR2: SQVTM and ANQGSEA. For the CDR3, the DNA is TGCAGCGTCGTGGATGGCGGGGGTCACGAGCAGTACTTC. Its translation: CSVVDGGGHEQYF.

Here the CDR3 DNA reads TGTGCCAGCAGTAGAAGGGACAGGGGGTACGAGCAGTACTTC. Amino acid sequence: CASSRRDRGYEQYF. The chain uses TRBV6-5 and TRBJ2-7; 11 nucleotides line up with TRBD1. Germline V CDR1 and CDR2: MNHEY, SVGAGI. Unmatched junction bases numbered 4, after V lost 5 bases and J lost 4 bases. The CDR3 is 14 residues long.

The genes are TRBV18 and TRBJ2-2; the match to TRBD2 covers 7 bases. Losses at the gene ends were 3 bases for V and 11 bases for J; bases not matched to a gene: 18. This CDR3 spans 17 amino acids. Germline CDR1 and CDR2: KGHSH and LQKENI. This chain's CDR3 is CASSPFELAGTPVELFF. In DNA, the CDR3 is TGTGCCAGCTCACCTTTTGAATTAGCGGGTACGCCGGTCGAGCTGTTTTTT.

The chain combines TRBV6-1 with TRBJ2-5; 11 bases are a match to TRBD2. The V gene's germline CDR1 is MNHNS and CDR2 SASEGT. The CDR3 consists of 15 residues. The trim removed 6 bases at V and 2 bases at J, leaving 5 bases unmatched. CDR3 sequence (DNA): TGTGCCAGCAGCTTCGGGACTAGCGGTCAAGAGACCCAGTACTTC. It translates to CASSFGTSGQETQYF.

The chain has TRBV4-1 and TRBJ1-1; perhaps TRBD1 as D (6 bases). The CDR3 has 17 amino acids. V lost 3 bases and J 4 bases, leaving 21 bases between the germline ends. Germline loops: CDR1 MGHRA, CDR2 YSYEKL. As DNA, the CDR3 is TGCGCCAGCAGCCATCTCAAGGGACAATCTTCGGGCACTGAAGCTTTCTTT. Translated, it gives CASSHLKGQSSGTEAFF.

In its sample, this clone was seen once. The J gene is TRBJ1-1, the V gene TRBV6-5; D gene uncertain. The CDR3 spans 13 residues. Germline assignment: CDR1 MNHEY and CDR2 SVGAGI. V lost 2 bases to trimming and J lost 7 bases, with 11 bases between them. CDR3 loop: CASSYGGGLEAFF. CDR3 in DNA: TGTGCCAGCAGTTACGGTGGAGGGCTTGAAGCTTTCTTT.

This chain connects TRBV5-8 to TRBJ1-5, with D perhaps matching TRBD1 (5 bases). The germline CDR1 and CDR2 sequences are SGHTS and YDEGEE. The CDR3 runs 15 residues. Trimming took off 6 bases at V and 3 bases at J, with 16 bases between the two ends. The CDR3 loop reads CASTGRTRDNQPQHF. CDR3 coding DNA: TGTGCCAGCACGGGTAGGACAAGGGACAATCAGCCCCAGCATTTT. The whole variable domain, remainder taken from reference TRBV5-8 and TRBJ1-5, is EAGVTQSPTHLIKTRGQQATLRCSPISGHTSVYWYQQALGLGLQFLLWYDEGEERNRGNFPPRFSGRQFPNYSSELNVNALELEDSALYLCASTGRTRDNQPQHFGDGTRLSIL.

The rearrangement uses TRBV30 and TRBJ1-2, with 8 bases aligning to TRBD1. The length of the CDR3 is 10 residues. V lost 5 bases to trimming and J lost 8 bases; unmatched junction nucleotides: 1. Germline V lookup: CDR1 GTSNPN, CDR2 SVGIG (reference sequence). CDR3 region: CAWDRGGYTF. In nucleotides, the CDR3 is TGTGCCTGGGACAGGGGCGGCTACACCTTC. The variable domain in full, with the rest retrieved from reference TRBV30 and TRBJ1-2, is SQTIHQWPATLVQPVGSPLSLECTVEGTSNPNLYWYRQAAGRGLQLLFYSVGIGQISSEVPQNLSASRPQDRQFILSSKKLLLSDSGFYLCAWDRGGYTFGSGTRLTVV.

This clone appeared a few times. The rearrangement links TRBV6-1 to TRBJ2-2; TRBD2 matches 7 bases. The ends lost 4 bases at V and 0 bases at J; junction bases unmatched: 17. CDR1 is MNHNS, CDR2 SASEGT, per germline. The length of the CDR3 is 20 residues. This CDR3 reads CASSGGPRDYLNANTGELFF. The CDR3 bases are TGTGCCAGCAGTGGGGGCCCCCGGGACTACCTTAACGCGAACACCGGGGAGCTGTTTTTT.

The rearrangement joins TRBV6-5 to TRBJ2-7; a possible D gene is TRBD1 (6 bases). The V and J ends lost 0 bases and 3 bases respectively, with 12 bases between them. CDR1 is MNHEY, CDR2 SVGAGI, per germline. The CDR3 spans 15 residues. CDR3 in amino acids: CASSYSGAPHYEQYF. CDR3 nucleotide sequence: TGTGCCAGCAGTTACTCGGGGGCTCCACACTACGAGCAGTACTTC.

The chain has TRBV4-1 and TRBJ1-1, with D uncertain. The germline CDR1 and CDR2 sequences are MGHRA and YSYEKL. The CDR3 is 14 amino acids. V was shortened by 4 bases and J by 3 bases, with 12 bases between the two germline ends. This CDR3 is CASSRNRPYTEAFF. The DNA for the CDR3 is TGCGCCAGCAGCCGAAACAGACCCTACACTGAAGCTTTCTTT.

This chain connects TRBV10-3 to TRBJ1-1, with no clear D. CDR1 ENHRY and CDR2 SYGVKD come from the germline V gene. V was pared by 6 bases and J by 8 bases, with 13 bases between. This CDR3 contains 12 residues. CDR3 sequence: CAIRISGSEAFF. CDR3 nucleotide sequence: TGTGCCATCAGAATTAGCGGATCCGAAGCTTTCTTT.

V and J are TRBV19 and TRBJ1-2; D is ambiguous. The CDR3 loop spans 13 amino acids. V was trimmed by 6 bases and J by 4 bases, leaving 12 bases between them. The germline V gene encodes CDR1 LNHDA and CDR2 SQIVND (reference sequence). The CDR3 DNA sequence: TGTGCCAGTAGCCTCCGGGTCCTCTATGGCTACACCTTC. This gives the protein CASSLRVLYGYTF.

There are a few counts of this clone. The same CDR3 can be traced to other DNA sequences in this sample. The chain uses TRBV6-5 and TRBJ1-2; D ambiguous. The V gene lost 8 bases and the J gene lost 2 bases, with 6 bases spanning the gap. Germline-derived CDR1 and CDR2 are MNHEY and SVGAGI. The CDR3 covers 11 residues. Here the CDR3 reads CASSGNYGYTF. The CDR3 DNA reads as TGTGCCAGCTCCGGGAACTATGGCTACACCTTC.

The rearrangement uses TRBV6-5 and TRBJ1-6; 10 nucleotides match TRBD1. This CDR3 spans 15 amino acids. Germline CDR1 and CDR2: MNHEY and SVGAGI. The V and J ends lost 6 bases and 10 bases, in that order; junction bases with no gene match: 9. This CDR3 is CASRATGTGVSPLHF. CDR3 sequence (DNA): TGTGCCAGCAGAGCCACCGGGACAGGGGTATCACCCCTCCACTTT.

This clone was seen only a few times. V and J are TRBV20-1 and TRBJ1-1, with 10 bases fitting TRBD1. This CDR3 comprises 11 residues. V dropped 5 bases and J dropped 10; count of bases not matched to a gene: 4. Germline CDR1 is DFQATT and CDR2 is SNEGSKA (reference sequence). The CDR3 protein is CSAPGQGTAFF. CDR3 DNA sequence: TGCAGTGCTCCGGGACAGGGGACAGCTTTCTTT.

This clone was counted only a few times. The V call is TRBV19, the J call TRBJ1-1; D not resolved. The CDR3 extends over 13 amino acids. Germline V gene sequence: CDR1 LNHDA, CDR2 SQIVND (reference sequence). With 5 bases removed from V and 0 bases from J, the gap between germline ends came to 7 bases. The CDR3 sequence is CASSAKLNTEAFF. In nucleotides, the CDR3 is TGTGCCAGTAGTGCGAAACTGAACACTGAAGCTTTCTTT.

The rearrangement joins TRBV11-2 to TRBJ2-6; D might be TRBD2 (6 bases). From germline, CDR1 is SGHAT and CDR2 FQNNGV. The CDR3 covers 16 residues. With 5 bases removed from V and 3 bases from J, the gap between germline ends came to 14 bases. As DNA, the CDR3 is TGTGCCAGCAGCCAGCCCCTAGCGTTTGGGGCCAACGTCCTGACTTTC. Translated, it gives CASSQPLAFGANVLTF.

This chain links TRBV5-6 with TRBJ2-7; TRBD1 is a possible D gene (6 bases). Germline V gene sequence: CDR1 SGHDT, CDR2 YYEEEE. The V and J ends lost 3 bases and 2 bases respectively, with 12 bases between them. The CDR3 runs to 14 residues. In DNA, the CDR3 is TGTGCCAGCAGCTACCGACAGGACCCCTACGAGCAGTACTTC. Encoded protein: CASSYRQDPYEQYF.

The chain joins TRBV19 to TRBJ1-2; D not certain. This CDR3 region has 13 residues. V lost 1 base, J lost 4 bases, and 7 bases lay in between. Germline-derived CDR1 and CDR2 are LNHDA and SQIVND (reference sequence). The CDR3 loop reads CASSIAGPYGYTF. The CDR3 DNA sequence: TGTGCCAGTAGTATAGCGGGTCCCTATGGCTACACCTTC.

J is TRBJ2-1 and V is TRBV7-6; possibly TRBD2 for D (6 bases). The CDR3 has 12 residues. V lost 4 bases and J lost 10, with 11 bases in between. Germline lookup yields CDR1 SGHVS and CDR2 FNYEAQ. As DNA, the CDR3 is TGTGCCAGCAGCTCCGCCGCGGGGGAGCAGTTCTTC. This encodes CASSSAAGEQFF.

The chain is built from TRBV10-3 and TRBJ1-2, with D perhaps TRBD1 (5 bases). The V end lost 7 bases, the J end lost 3 bases, and 18 bases lay between the germline ends. CDR1 and CDR2 from the germline V gene are ENHRY and SYGVKD. This CDR3 spans 15 amino acids. The chain's CDR3 is CAITPEAGMDYGYTF. The CDR3 coding sequence is TGTGCCATCACCCCTGAGGCAGGGATGGACTATGGCTACACCTTC.

This chain joins TRBV7-2 and TRBJ1-2; unclear D gene. CDR1 is SGHTA, CDR2 FQGNSA, per germline. The CDR3 covers 12 residues. With 0 bases removed from V and 12 bases from J, the gap between germline ends came to 11 bases. Here the CDR3 reads CASSLARGRDTF. The CDR3 coding sequence is TGTGCCAGCAGCTTAGCACGGGGTCGCGACACCTTC.

The rearrangement joins TRBV27 to TRBJ1-1; 11 nucleotides align to TRBD1. V dropped 0 bases and J dropped 14; count of bases not matched to a gene: 2. Germline CDR1 MNHEY, CDR2 SMNVEV (reference sequence). The CDR3 runs 12 residues. CDR3 loop: CASSLSGQGEFF. The CDR3 DNA reads as TGTGCCAGCAGTTTATCGGGACAGGGGGAATTCTTT.